This TCR beta chain was identified in a study of cytotoxic CD8 clonotypes in ibrutinib-treated CLL. Across the study: Response samples were taken after a median around 11 months of treatment, range 6 to 36.

The CDR3 is 15 amino acids. The ends were cut back, 7 bases at V and 2 bases at J, with 15 bases in the middle. Germline assignment: CDR1 MDHEN and CDR2 SYDVKM. The data were produced by immunoSEQ multiplex PCR, yet TCRdb's version contains in-frame clones alone and is incomplete. Seen here are about 76,000 clones, approximately 87% observed once, and the top ten hold roughly 40%. Study outcomes and limitations: The study found public clonotypes uncommon, contracting or stable on treatment. Baseline clonality exceeded age-matched healthy donors and tracked circulating CD8+ T-cell counts. Timing of sampling differed between sustained-remission and progressing patients.

Concerning this clone: As yet, its antigen is unknown.

This specimen was PBMCs, taken after 24 months of ibrutinib treatment. The sequence was collected from a human donor with chronic lymphocytic leukemia. J is TRBJ1-5 and V is TRBV28, with D maybe TRBD1 (6 bases). CDR3 in amino acids: CASMRGGPRNQPQHF. The CDR3, as DNA: TGTGCCAGCATGAGGGGGGGCCCCCGCAATCAGCCCCAGCATTTT.